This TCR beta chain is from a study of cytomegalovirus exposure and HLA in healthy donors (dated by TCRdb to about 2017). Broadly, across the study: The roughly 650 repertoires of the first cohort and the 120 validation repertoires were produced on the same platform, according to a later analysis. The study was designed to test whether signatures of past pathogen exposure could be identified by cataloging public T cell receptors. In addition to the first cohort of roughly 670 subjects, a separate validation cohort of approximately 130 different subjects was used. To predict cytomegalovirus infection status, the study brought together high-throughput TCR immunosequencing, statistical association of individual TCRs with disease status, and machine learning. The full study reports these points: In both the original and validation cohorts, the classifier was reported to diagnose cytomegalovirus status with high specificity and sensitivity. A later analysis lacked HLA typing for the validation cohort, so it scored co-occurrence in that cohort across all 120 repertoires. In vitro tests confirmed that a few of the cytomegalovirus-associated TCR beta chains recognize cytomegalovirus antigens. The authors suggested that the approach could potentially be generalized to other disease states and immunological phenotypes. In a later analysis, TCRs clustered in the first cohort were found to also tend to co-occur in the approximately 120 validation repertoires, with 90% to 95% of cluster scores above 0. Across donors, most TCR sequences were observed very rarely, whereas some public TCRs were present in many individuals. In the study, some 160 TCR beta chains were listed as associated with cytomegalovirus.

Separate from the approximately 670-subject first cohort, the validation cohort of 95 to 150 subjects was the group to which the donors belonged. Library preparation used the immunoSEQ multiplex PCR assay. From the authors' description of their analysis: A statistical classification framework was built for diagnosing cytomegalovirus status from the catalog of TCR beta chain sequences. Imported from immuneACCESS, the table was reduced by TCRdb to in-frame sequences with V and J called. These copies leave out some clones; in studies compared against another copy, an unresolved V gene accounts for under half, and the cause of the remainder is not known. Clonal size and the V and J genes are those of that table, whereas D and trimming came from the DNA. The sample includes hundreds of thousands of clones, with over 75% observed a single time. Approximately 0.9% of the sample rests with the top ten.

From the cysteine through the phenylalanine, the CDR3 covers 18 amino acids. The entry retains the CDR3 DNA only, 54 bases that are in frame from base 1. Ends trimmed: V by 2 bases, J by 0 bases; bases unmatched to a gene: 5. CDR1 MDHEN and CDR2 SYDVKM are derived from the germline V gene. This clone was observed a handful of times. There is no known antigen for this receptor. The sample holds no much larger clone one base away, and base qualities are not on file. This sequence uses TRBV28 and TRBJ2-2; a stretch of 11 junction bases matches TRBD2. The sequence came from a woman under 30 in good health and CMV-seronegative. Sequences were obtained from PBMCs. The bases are TGTGCCAGCAGTTTACCTTCGACTAGCGGGGCGAACACCGGGGAGCTGTTTTTT. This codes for CASSLPSTSGANTGELFF.